The present TCR beta chain was sequenced within a study of blood T cell repertoires in COVID-19. The overall study: The cDNA or gDNA used as material had been derived from T cells, B-cell-depleted T cells, or PBMCs.

Germline values: CDR1 SGHRS, CDR2 YFSETQ. The CDR3 extends over 15 amino acids. The ends were cut back, 4 bases at V and 1 base at J, with 11 bases in the middle. Source study methods: Amplification of reference gene primers provided the estimated nucleated cell counts. The protocol was immunoSEQ multiplex PCR, while the TCRdb copy is restricted to in-frame clones and leaves out a portion. Clone size and V and J calls were adopted from that table, with D and trimming inferred from the DNA. The sample lists 100,000 to 150,000 clones; over 75% were seen once. The chain links TRBV5-1 to TRBJ2-2; a weak D match, TRBD1 (6 bases). Sequenced: peripheral blood. The receptor's source is a man aged 55-75 years with acute or convalescent COVID-19. CDR3 sequence reads: CASSGTRQNTGELFF. The CDR3 nucleotides are TGCGCCAGCAGCGGGACAAGGCAGAACACCGGGGAGCTGTTTTTT.